This entry is about one TCR beta chain. How the authors handled the data: Using reference gene primer amplification, nucleated cell counts were estimated. Only in-frame clones appear in the TCRdb table, and some are missing; sequencing was by immunoSEQ multiplex PCR. V, J and clone size derive from that table, while D and trimming were established from the DNA sequence. The data contain 200,000 to 250,000 clones, around 80% of them singletons. The data were obtained in a study of blood T cell repertoires in COVID-19. Study-level background: Acute-phase and convalescent COVID-19 samples originated in the United States, Italy and Spain. PBMCs, B-cell-depleted T cells, or T cells were the source of the cDNA or gDNA that made up the material.

This receptor was obtained from a woman aged 18-29 years with acute or convalescent COVID-19. Sequencing was performed on peripheral blood.

For the CDR3, the DNA is TGTGCCAGCAGTGAAGGGGCCCGTAGACAGCTCTATGGCTACACCTTC. Its protein product is CASSEGARRQLYGYTF. The V call is TRBV6-1, the J call TRBJ1-2, with a weak D call TRBD1 (5 bases). Between the trimmed V and J ends, which lost 1 base and 4 bases, there was a span of 16 bases. Germline CDR1 reads MNHNS; CDR2 reads SASEGT. There are 16 residues in the CDR3.